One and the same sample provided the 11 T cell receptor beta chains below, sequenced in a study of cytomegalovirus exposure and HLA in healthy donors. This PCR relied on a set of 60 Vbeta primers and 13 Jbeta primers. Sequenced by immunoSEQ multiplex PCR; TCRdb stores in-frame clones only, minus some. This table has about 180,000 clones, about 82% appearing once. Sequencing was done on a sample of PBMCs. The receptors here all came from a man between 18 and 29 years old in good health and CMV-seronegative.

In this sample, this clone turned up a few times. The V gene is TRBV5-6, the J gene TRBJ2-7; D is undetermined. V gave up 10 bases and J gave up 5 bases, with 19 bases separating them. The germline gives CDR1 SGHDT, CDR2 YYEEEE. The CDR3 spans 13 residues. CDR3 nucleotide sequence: TGTGCCTGGAGTGTTCTTCGAGGAGACGAGCAGTACTTC. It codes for CAWSVLRGDEQYF.

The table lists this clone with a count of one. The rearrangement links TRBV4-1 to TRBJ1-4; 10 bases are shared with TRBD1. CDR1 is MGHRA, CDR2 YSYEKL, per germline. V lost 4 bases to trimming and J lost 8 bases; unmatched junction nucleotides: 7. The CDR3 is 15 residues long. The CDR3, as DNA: TGCGCCAGCAGCCGCGACAGGGGGCGCCGAGAAAAACTGTTTTTT. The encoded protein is CASSRDRGRREKLFF.

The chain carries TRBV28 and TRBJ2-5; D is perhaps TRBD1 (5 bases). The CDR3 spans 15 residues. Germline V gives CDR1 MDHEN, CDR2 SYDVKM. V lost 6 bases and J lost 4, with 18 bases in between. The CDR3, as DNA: TGTGCCAGCAGGTCACAGGTCGAGGTGGGAGAGACCCAGTACTTC. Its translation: CASRSQVEVGETQYF.

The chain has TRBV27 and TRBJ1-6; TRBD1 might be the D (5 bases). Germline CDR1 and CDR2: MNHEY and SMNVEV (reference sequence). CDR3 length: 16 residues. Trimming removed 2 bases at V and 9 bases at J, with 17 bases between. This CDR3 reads CASSLEGRGAVSPLHF. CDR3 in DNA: TGTGCCAGCAGTTTAGAGGGACGCGGGGCGGTTTCACCCCTCCACTTT.

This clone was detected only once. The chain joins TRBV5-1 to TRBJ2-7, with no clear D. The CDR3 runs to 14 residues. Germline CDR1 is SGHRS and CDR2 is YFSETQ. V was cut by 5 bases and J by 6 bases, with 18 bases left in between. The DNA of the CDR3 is TGCGCCAGCAGTGGAAGCACTACCACGGTCGAGCAGTACTTC. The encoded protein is CASSGSTTTVEQYF.

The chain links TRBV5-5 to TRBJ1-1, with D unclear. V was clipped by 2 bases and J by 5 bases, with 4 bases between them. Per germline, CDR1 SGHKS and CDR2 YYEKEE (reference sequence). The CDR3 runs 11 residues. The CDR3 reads CASSFLTEAFF. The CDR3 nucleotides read TGTGCCAGCAGCTTTCTGACTGAAGCTTTCTTT.

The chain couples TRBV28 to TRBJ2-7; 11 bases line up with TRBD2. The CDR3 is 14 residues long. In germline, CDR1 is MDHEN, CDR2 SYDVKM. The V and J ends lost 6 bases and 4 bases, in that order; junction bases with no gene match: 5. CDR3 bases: TGTGCCAGCAGGGGACTAGCGGAGGTTTACGAGCAGTACTTC. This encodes CASRGLAEVYEQYF.

The DNA of the CDR3 is TGCGCCAGCAGCTGGACAGGGACTCGGGCGGGGGAGCAGTACTTC. The encoded protein is CASSWTGTRAGEQYF. The J gene is TRBJ2-7, the V gene TRBV5-1; 8 positions agree with TRBD1. Per the germline V gene, CDR1 is SGHRS and CDR2 is YFSETQ. This CDR3 contains 15 residues. V lost 3 bases to trimming and J lost 7 bases; unmatched junction nucleotides: 12.

The chain's CDR3 is CALTGAGDWELFF. The CDR3 region has the DNA TGTGCCTTAACCGGGGCGGGGGACTGGGAGCTGTTTTTT. The chain is built from TRBV30 and TRBJ2-2; TRBD2 matches at 7 bases. The CDR3 extends over 13 amino acids. Germline values: CDR1 GTSNPN, CDR2 SVGIG (reference sequence). Unmatched junction bases numbered 11, after V lost 7 bases and J lost 9 bases. The full variable domain, its missing parts supplied by reference TRBV30 and TRBJ2-2, is SQTIHQWPATLVQPVGSPLSLECTVEGTSNPNLYWYRQAAGRGLQLLFYSVGIGQISSEVPQNLSASRPQDRQFILSSKKLLLSDSGFYLCALTGAGDWELFFGEGSRLTVL.

The CDR3 reads CASSVLGRLDFTDTQYF. CDR3 in DNA: TGTGCCAGCAGCGTTTTGGGCAGACTAGATTTCACAGATACGCAGTATTTT. The gene calls are TRBV9 and TRBJ2-3; TRBD2 might be the D (6 bases). The CDR3 runs to 17 residues. Per the germline V gene, CDR1 is SGDLS and CDR2 is YYNGEE. Trimming took off 2 bases at V and 2 bases at J, with 18 bases between the two ends. Based on the CDR3 plus reference TRBV9 and TRBJ2-3, the full variable domain is DSGVTQTPKHLITATGQRVTLRCSPRSGDLSVYWYQQSLDQGLQFLIQYYNGEERAKGNILERFSAQQFPDLHSELNLSSLELGDSALYFCASSVLGRLDFTDTQYFGPGTRLTVL.

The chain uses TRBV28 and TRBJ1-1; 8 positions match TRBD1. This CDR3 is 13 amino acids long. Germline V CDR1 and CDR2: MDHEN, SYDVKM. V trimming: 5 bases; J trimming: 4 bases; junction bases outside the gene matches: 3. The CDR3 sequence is CASSDRGRTEAFF. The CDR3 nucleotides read TGTGCCAGCAGTGACAGGGGTCGCACTGAAGCTTTCTTT.